The source of this T cell receptor (beta chain) is a study of blood T cell repertoires in COVID-19 (dated by TCRdb to between 2020 and 2021). About the investigation overall: Samples covering the acute and convalescent phases of COVID-19 were provided by collaborators in the United States, Italy and Spain. The repertoires were made available in a free public database intended to serve as a resource for research on the immune response to SARS-CoV-2. The material from the prospective study consisted of cDNA or gDNA derived from T cells, B-cell-depleted T cells, or PBMCs. HLA class I and class II types, where available, came from metadata supplied by the sample provider rather than from assay-based typing. Sample metadata almost always included a de-identified subject ID, COVID-19 status, age in years and sex. Samples came from the ongoing ImmuneRACE study (first 160 participants) plus 1,254 subjects from 6 global collaborators. Deeply sampled blood TCRbeta repertoires from subjects exposed to, actively infected with, or recovered from COVID-19 were included in the dataset.

One collaborating source in Seattle enrolled patients during active infection and followed them longitudinally through the course of disease. The collaborating institutions used their own protocols to collect whole blood in K2EDTA tubes. For TCRbeta analysis, collaborator samples were shipped as frozen whole blood, as isolated PBMCs, or as DNA extracted from either sample type. Points the paper makes about the study in general: The quantity of clinical and demographic metadata differed by source and by participant and was supplied without curation.

TCRbeta CDR3 regions were amplified from genomic DNA using the immunoSEQ Assay, a bias-controlled multiplex PCR. The paper's data handling went like this. Within the assay, amplification of reference gene primers was used to estimate how many nucleated cells each sample contained. To quantify the absolute abundance of each unique TCRbeta CDR3 rearrangement, sequence reads were collapsed and filtered. For each sample, productive Simpson clonality was calculated as the square root of Simpson's diversity index over productive rearrangements. TCRdb's version of the immuneACCESS table is confined to in-frame rearrangements and falls short of the full clone set. An unresolved V gene accounts for under half of the shortfall where checked; the remainder is of unknown origin. That table supplies the V and J calls and clone size; D and trimming were determined from the DNA. This sample has 60,000 to 70,000 clones in its table, and around 88% of those were observed once. 16% of the sample belongs to the ten largest clones.

Comments on this clone: Its antigen is unknown. Qualities for individual bases were not recorded, and no much larger clone is one base off.

Sequencing was carried out using peripheral blood. The receptor comes from a man aged 40-55 years with COVID-19, enrolled during active disease.

The CDR3 corresponds to CASSDSVHSPLHF. The nucleotide sequence reads as follows: TGTGCCAGCAGTGATTCGGTACATTCACCCCTCCACTTT. This chain joins TRBV2 to TRBJ1-6; the D gene is unclear. Trimming takes 3 bases from V and 8 bases from J, and the germline ends sit 8 bases apart. The CDR3, cysteine through phenylalanine, is 13 amino acids long. Only the CDR3 DNA stays, 39 bases, in frame from base 1. From the germline V gene, CDR1 is SNHLY and CDR2 is FYNNEI.